This T cell receptor beta chain was identified in a study of identical twins. TCRdb itself ran the 5' RACE reads through MiXCR, one entry per CDR3 protein. Altogether 450,000 or so distinct CDR3 sequences are present, approximately 15% being singletons, with the ten largest covering about 0.52%. The CDR3 loop spans 15 amino acids. Trimming cost V 3 bases and J 0 bases; bases outside gene matches: 1. Germline CDR1 and CDR2: LNHNV and YYDKDF (reference sequence). This clonotype showed up many times. Another study also made use of these data, one on yellow fever vaccine responses in identical twins.

The receptor's source is a woman between 18 and 30 years old in good health. This chain uses TRBV15 with TRBJ2-2; 7 bases align to TRBD1. The specimen was CD4+ T cells sorted from blood. CDR3 in amino acids: CATSRGQPNTGELFF. Here the CDR3 DNA reads TGTGCCACCAGCAGGGGACAGCCGAACACCGGGGAGCTGTTTTTT.